The clone carrying this T cell receptor beta chain came up many times. CDR3 size: 18 residues. The V gene end was trimmed by 3 bases and the J gene end by 2 bases; junction bases not matched to a gene: 11. CDR1 is SGHVS, CDR2 FNYEAQ, per germline. TCRdb called the PCR reads again in MiXCR, with one record for every CDR3 protein. The repertoire has about 640,000 distinct CDR3 sequences, about 20% of them found once; the top ten carry 0.85% to 0.9%. The sample comes from a study of molecular identifiers for immune sequencing clone quantification. Overall study context: Replicates split RNA from around 20,000 or 99,000 naive CD8 cells five ways, and the researchers sequenced four portions.

The chain joins TRBV7-6 to TRBJ2-5; 11 bases fit TRBD2. The specimen was naive CD8+ T cells from blood, with Jurkat cell RNA spiked in. The subset here: FACS-sorted CD8+CD4-CCR7+CD45RA+ naive T cells. The sequence derives from a human donor in good health. Some libraries in this study had Jurkat cell RNA spiked in. CDR3 coding DNA: TGTGCCAGCAGCTTGGGCATTGATAGCGGGGGGGTACAAGAGACCCAGTACTTC. Translated, it gives CASSLGIDSGGVQETQYF.